This TCR beta chain was recovered during a study of blood T cell repertoires in COVID-19. Trimming removed 7 bases from V and 4 bases from J, with 25 bases in between. CDR1 and CDR2 from the germline V gene are LNHDA and SQIVND (reference sequence). The CDR3 spans 18 residues. TCRdb's copy holds only in-frame clones and misses some; the assay was immunoSEQ multiplex PCR. The table has about 220,000 clones, approximately 85% seen once. The TCR was taken from a woman in her 70s with COVID-19, enrolled during active disease. The J gene is TRBJ2-2, the V gene TRBV19; D may be TRBD1 (7 bases). The sample taken for sequencing was peripheral blood. DNA for the CDR3: TGTGCCAGTACGACGAGAGCGGGCAGGGGGAAGGGCACCGGGGAGCTGTTTTTT. Protein: CASTTRAGRGKGTGELFF.